This TCR beta chain emerged from a study of shared clonotypes between healthy human individuals. The CDR3 is made up of 13 amino acids. Trimming took off 1 base at V and 7 bases at J, with 12 bases between the two ends. CDR1 and CDR2 (germline): SGHRS, YFSETQ. Measured with immunoSEQ multiplex PCR; TCRdb has only the in-frame clones, and not every one. The sample consists of more than 1.2 million clones, 98% of them appearing once. Regarding the study as a whole: Depth of sequencing was expected to influence donor clonotype sharing. The sole specimen, blood, was sampled, and tissue repertoires likely differ.

For this clone: Its antigen remains unknown.

J is TRBJ2-7 and V is TRBV5-1, with no clear D. The receptor was isolated from a man aged 25 to 40 in good health. Specimen: naive CD4+ T cells sorted from blood. Subset reported: CD45RA+ positively selected. As DNA, the CDR3 is TGCGCCAGCAGCTTGTCTGGGGTCGGAGAGCAGTACTTC. This encodes CASSLSGVGEQYF.